The 10 T cell receptor beta chains given below trace back to one sample, sequenced in a study of T cell responses to AZD1222 COVID-19 vaccine. Generated by immunoSEQ multiplex PCR, the TCRdb table keeps only in-frame clones and is missing some. The sample carries around 180,000 clones, 88% recorded once. The specimen was peripheral blood, collected 28 days after the second AZD1222 dose. The receptors derive from an adult who received the AZD1222 COVID-19 vaccine.

CDR3 sequence reads: CASSLTPGGAYGYTF. The CDR3 nucleotides read TGTGCCAGCAGCTTAACCCCAGGGGGCGCGTATGGCTACACCTTC. The chain uses TRBV7-9 and TRBJ1-2; TRBD1 matches at 8 bases. The CDR3 is 15 residues long. Germline V lookup: CDR1 SEHNR, CDR2 FQNEAQ (reference sequence). V lost 2 bases, J lost 5 bases, and 7 bases stayed unmatched.

V is TRBV11-2 and J is TRBJ2-4, with 8 bases fitting TRBD2. V lost 5 bases to trimming and J lost 7 bases; unmatched junction nucleotides: 4. This CDR3 comprises 13 residues. Germline CDR1 and CDR2: SGHAT and FQNNGV. CDR3 sequence reads: CASSTGLVNIQYF. CDR3 DNA: TGTGCCAGCAGCACGGGACTAGTCAACATTCAGTACTTC. Complete variable domain (other parts from reference TRBV11-2 and TRBJ2-4): EAGVAQSPRYKIIEKRQSVAFWCNPISGHATLYWYQQILGQGPKLLIQFQNNGVVDDSQLPKDRFSAERLKGVDSTLKIQPAKLEDSAVYLCASSTGLVNIQYFGAGTRLSVL.

This clone showed up just a few times. The chain couples TRBV6-1 to TRBJ1-2, with TRBD1 matching over 7 bases. Germline CDR1 MNHNS, CDR2 SASEGT. This CDR3 is 14 amino acids long. With V trimmed by 2 bases and J by 4 bases, 4 bases remained unmatched. This chain's CDR3 is CASSEQGESYGYTF. The CDR3 DNA sequence: TGTGCCAGCAGTGAACAGGGGGAGAGCTATGGCTACACCTTC.

The chain combines TRBV20-1 with TRBJ2-7; 9 nucleotides match TRBD2. CDR1 is DFQATT and CDR2 is SNEGSKA in the germline V gene (reference sequence). Losses at the gene ends were 3 bases for V and 4 bases for J; bases not matched to a gene: 10. CDR3 length equals 15 residues. The CDR3 reads CSASSGGGRGYEQYF. The CDR3 DNA follows: TGCAGTGCTAGTTCAGGTGGCGGGAGGGGATACGAGCAGTACTTC.

V usage is TRBV7-2 and J usage is TRBJ1-6; D is unclear. Germline V lookup: CDR1 SGHTA, CDR2 FQGNSA. This CDR3 region has 13 residues. V was pared by 6 bases and J by 0 bases, with 3 bases between. The CDR3 DNA sequence: TGTGCCAGCAGGGCCTCCTATAATTCACCCCTCCACTTT. Residues: CASRASYNSPLHF.

J is TRBJ2-2 and V is TRBV7-2, with D possibly being TRBD1 (6 bases). Germline V gives CDR1 SGHTA, CDR2 FQGNSA. Trimming shortened V by 6 bases and J by 0 bases, and 11 bases separated the two germline ends. The CDR3 runs to 15 residues. CDR3 region: CASSTGWANTGELFF. The CDR3, as DNA: TGTGCCAGCAGTACAGGGTGGGCGAACACCGGGGAGCTGTTTTTT.

The J gene is TRBJ1-5, the V gene TRBV7-2; D call uncertain. The CDR3 covers 13 residues. Germline CDR1 and CDR2: SGHTA and FQGNSA. V was trimmed by 3 bases and J by 4 bases, leaving 7 bases between them. CDR3 coding DNA: TGTGCCAGCAGCTTCGATGGGAATCAGCCCCAGCATTTT. Translation gives CASSFDGNQPQHF.

The chain has TRBV9 and TRBJ2-2; a weak D match, TRBD1 (5 bases). Germline assignment: CDR1 SGDLS and CDR2 YYNGEE. The ends were cut back, 3 bases at V and 3 bases at J, with 9 bases in the middle. The CDR3 runs 14 residues. CDR3 sequence reads: CASSGQGYTGELFF. Here the CDR3 DNA reads TGTGCCAGCAGCGGGCAGGGCTACACCGGGGAGCTGTTTTTT. The entire variable domain, with the rest obtained from reference TRBV9 and TRBJ2-2, is as follows: DSGVTQTPKHLITATGQRVTLRCSPRSGDLSVYWYQQSLDQGLQFLIQYYNGEERAKGNILERFSAQQFPDLHSELNLSSLELGDSALYFCASSGQGYTGELFFGEGSRLTVL.

The rearrangement uses TRBV7-2 and TRBJ2-2; D not resolved. Germline V lookup: CDR1 SGHTA, CDR2 FQGNSA. There are 16 residues in the CDR3. V was cut by 5 bases and J by 1 base, with 14 bases left in between. The DNA of the CDR3 is TGTGCCAGCAGCCCCCGACCGATGCTGAACACCGGGGAGCTGTTTTTT. This gives the protein CASSPRPMLNTGELFF.

This clone was observed a handful of times. V usage is TRBV21-1 and J usage is TRBJ2-7; whether TRBD2, the table's D call, matches the DNA was not checked. TRBV21-1 is a pseudogene locus. This CDR3 contains 19 residues. DNA for the CDR3: TGTGCCAGCAGCATAGCCGGGACTAGCGGGAGAGCCTGGGAGTACGAGCAGTACTTC. Translated, it gives CASSIAGTSGRAWEYEQYF.